The next 2 T cell receptor beta chains were all read from a single sample in a study of blood T cell repertoires in COVID-19. Assay used: immunoSEQ multiplex PCR; TCRdb lists only in-frame clones, some missing. The sample contains about 130,000 clones, 75% to 90% of which appear only once. Sequencing used peripheral blood. The receptors come from a human donor in a cohort sampled during active COVID-19.

V usage is TRBV12-3 or TRBV12-4 and J usage is TRBJ2-5; D gene ambiguous. The CDR3 length is 13 residues. V shed 2 bases and J shed 4 bases, with 8 bases lying between them. The CDR3 bases are TGTGCCAGCAGTTTACTAGGATCAGAGACCCAGTACTTC. Residues: CASSLLGSETQYF.

V gene TRBV5-1 combines with J gene TRBJ2-5; 7 nucleotides align to TRBD2. Losses at the gene ends were 4 bases for V and 8 bases for J; bases not matched to a gene: 8. Per the germline V gene, CDR1 is SGHRS and CDR2 is YFSETQ. This CDR3 contains 13 residues. This CDR3 reads CASSLAVLETQYF. For the CDR3, the DNA is TGCGCCAGCAGCCTAGCGGTTCTAGAAACCCAGTACTTC.